This TCR beta chain was observed in a study of T cell responses to AZD1222 COVID-19 vaccine. Study results and limitations: None of the repertoires were sampled until the peak T cell response had passed.

Using immunoSEQ multiplex PCR, the repertoire was profiled, and TCRdb retains in-frame clones only, with some absent. The sample holds 70,000 to 95,000 clones; 90% are singletons and the top ten take approximately 4.2%. This clone was seen only once. Its antigen is unknown. Germline CDR1 reads GTSNPN; CDR2 reads SVGIG (reference sequence). The V gene lost 3 bases and the J gene lost 0 bases, with 10 bases spanning the gap. There are 14 residues in the CDR3. This receptor was identified in an adult in good health. The sample consisted of peripheral blood, taken on day 0 of AZD1222 vaccination. The chain joins TRBV30 to TRBJ2-3; D remains ambiguous. The CDR3 DNA is TGTGCCTGGAGGACTCCCTCTAGCACAGATACGCAGTATTTT. Its translation is CAWRTPSSTDTQYF.